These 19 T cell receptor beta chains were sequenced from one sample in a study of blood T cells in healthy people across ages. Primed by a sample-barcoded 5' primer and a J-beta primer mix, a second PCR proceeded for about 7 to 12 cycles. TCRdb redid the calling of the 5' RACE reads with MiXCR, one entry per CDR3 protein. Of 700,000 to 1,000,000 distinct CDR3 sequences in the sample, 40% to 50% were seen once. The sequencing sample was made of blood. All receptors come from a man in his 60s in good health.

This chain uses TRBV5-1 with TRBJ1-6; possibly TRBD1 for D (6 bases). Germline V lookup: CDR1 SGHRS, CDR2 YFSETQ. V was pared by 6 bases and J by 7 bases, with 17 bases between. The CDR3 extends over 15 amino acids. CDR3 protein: CASTEGTTGNSPLHF. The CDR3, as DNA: TGCGCCAGCACCGAAGGAACCACAGGGAATTCACCCCTCCACTTT.

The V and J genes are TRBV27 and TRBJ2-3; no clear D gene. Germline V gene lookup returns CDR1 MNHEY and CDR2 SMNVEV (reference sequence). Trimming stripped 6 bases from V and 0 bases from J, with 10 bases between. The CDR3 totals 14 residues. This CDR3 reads CASRSRVSTDTQYF. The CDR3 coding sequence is TGTGCCAGCAGGAGTAGGGTTAGCACAGATACGCAGTATTTT.

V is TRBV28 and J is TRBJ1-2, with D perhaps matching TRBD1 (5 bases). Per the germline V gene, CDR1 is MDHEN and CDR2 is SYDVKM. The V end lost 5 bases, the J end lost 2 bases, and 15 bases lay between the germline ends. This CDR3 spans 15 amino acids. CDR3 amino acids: CASSRSGGKNYGYTF. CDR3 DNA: TGTGCCAGCAGTCGGTCGGGGGGTAAGAACTATGGCTACACCTTC.

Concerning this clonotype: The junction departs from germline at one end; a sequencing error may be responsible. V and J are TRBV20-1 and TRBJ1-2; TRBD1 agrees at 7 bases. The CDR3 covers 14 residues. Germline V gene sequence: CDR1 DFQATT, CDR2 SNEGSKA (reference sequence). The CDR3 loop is CSAIRGRAIYDYTF. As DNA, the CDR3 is TGCAGTGCTATAAGGGGGCGAGCGATCTATGACTACACCTTC.

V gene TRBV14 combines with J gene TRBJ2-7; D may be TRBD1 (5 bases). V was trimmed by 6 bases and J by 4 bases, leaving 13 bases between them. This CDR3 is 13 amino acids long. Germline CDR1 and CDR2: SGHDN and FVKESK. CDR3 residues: CASSKGIGYEQYF. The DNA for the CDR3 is TGTGCCAGCAGTAAGGGGATTGGATACGAGCAGTACTTC.

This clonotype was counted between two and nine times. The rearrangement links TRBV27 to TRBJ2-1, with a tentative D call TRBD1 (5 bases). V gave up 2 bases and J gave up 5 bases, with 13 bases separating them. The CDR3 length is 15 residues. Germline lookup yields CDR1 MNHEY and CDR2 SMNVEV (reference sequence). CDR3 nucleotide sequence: TGTGCCAGCAGTTTAGGACAAATTCGGCACAATGAGCAGTTCTTC. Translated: CASSLGQIRHNEQFF.

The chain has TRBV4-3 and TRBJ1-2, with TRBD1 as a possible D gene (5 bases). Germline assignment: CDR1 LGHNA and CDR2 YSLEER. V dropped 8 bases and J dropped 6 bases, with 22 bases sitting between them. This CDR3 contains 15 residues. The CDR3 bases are TGCGCCAGCTCGCCCCCAGGGACCCGAACTGATGGCTACACCTTC. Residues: CASSPPGTRTDGYTF.

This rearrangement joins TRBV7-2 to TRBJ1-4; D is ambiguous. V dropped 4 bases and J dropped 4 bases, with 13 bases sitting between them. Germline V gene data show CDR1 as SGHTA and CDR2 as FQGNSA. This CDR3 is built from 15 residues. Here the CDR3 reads CASSSEREHNEKLFF. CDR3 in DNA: TGTGCCAGCAGCTCAGAAAGGGAACATAATGAAAAACTGTTTTTT. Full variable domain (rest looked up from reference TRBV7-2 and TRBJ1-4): GAGVSQSPSNKVTEKGKDVELRCDPISGHTALYWYRQSLGQGLEFLIYFQGNSAPDKSGLPSDRFSAERTGGSVSTLTIQRTQQEDSAVYLCASSSEREHNEKLFFGSGTQLSVL.

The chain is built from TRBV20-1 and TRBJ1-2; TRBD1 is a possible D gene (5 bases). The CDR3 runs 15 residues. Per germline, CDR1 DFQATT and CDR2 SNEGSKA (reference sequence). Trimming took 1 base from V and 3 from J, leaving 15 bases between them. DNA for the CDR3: TGCAGTGCTAGAGGGGTCAGGGAGAACGACTATGGCTACACCTTC. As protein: CSARGVRENDYGYTF.

The CDR3 DNA reads TGCGCCAGCAGTCCTGACAGGGTCACACAGGAGCAGTACTTC. Translation: CASSPDRVTQEQYF. The chain is built from TRBV10-2 and TRBJ2-7, with TRBD1 matching 7 bases. The CDR3 totals 14 residues. The ends lost 5 bases at V and 7 bases at J; junction bases unmatched: 11. Germline-derived CDR1 and CDR2 are WSHSY and SAAADI.

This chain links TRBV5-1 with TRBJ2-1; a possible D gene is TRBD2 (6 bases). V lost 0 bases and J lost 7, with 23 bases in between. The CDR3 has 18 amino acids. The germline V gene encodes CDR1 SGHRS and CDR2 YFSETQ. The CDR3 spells CASSLVTVMGLGLNEQFF. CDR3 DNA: TGCGCCAGCAGCTTGGTCACCGTGATGGGACTGGGTCTTAATGAGCAGTTCTTC.

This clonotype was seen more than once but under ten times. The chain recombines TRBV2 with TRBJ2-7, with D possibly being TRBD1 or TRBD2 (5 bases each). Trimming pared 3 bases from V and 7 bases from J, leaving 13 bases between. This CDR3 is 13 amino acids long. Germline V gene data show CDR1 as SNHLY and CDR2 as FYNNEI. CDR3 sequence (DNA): TGTGCCAGCAGTGAGGGGGACCGGTGGGAGCAGTACTTC. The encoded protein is CASSEGDRWEQYF.

The DNA for the CDR3 is TGTGCCAGCACGGGGGAGGGCACTGAAGCTTTCTTT. This translates into CASTGEGTEAFF. The rearrangement links TRBV6-5 to TRBJ1-1; tentatively, D is TRBD1 (5 bases). V dropped 7 bases and J dropped 4 bases, with 10 bases sitting between them. Germline CDR1 reads MNHEY; CDR2 reads SVGAGI. This CDR3 has 12 amino acids.

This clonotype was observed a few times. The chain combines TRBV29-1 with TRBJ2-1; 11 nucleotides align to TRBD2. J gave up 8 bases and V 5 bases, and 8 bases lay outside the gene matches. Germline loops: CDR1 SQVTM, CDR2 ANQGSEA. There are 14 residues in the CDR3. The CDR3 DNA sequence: TGCAGCGTTATAGCGGGGGGGCCGCTCGATGAGCAGTTCTTC. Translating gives CSVIAGGPLDEQFF.

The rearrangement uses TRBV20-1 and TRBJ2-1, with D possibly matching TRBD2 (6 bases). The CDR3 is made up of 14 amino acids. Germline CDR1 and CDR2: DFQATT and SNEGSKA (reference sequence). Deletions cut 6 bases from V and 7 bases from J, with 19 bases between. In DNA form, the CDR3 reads TGCAGTGCGCAAGGCGGGGATTCTGGTAATGAGCAGTTCTTC. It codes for CSAQGGDSGNEQFF.

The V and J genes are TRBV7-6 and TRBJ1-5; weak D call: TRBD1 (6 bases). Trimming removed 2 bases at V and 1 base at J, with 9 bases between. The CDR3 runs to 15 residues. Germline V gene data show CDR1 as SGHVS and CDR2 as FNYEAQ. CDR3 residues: CASSLFQGSNQPQHF. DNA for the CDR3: TGTGCCAGCAGCTTATTTCAGGGGAGCAATCAGCCCCAGCATTTT.

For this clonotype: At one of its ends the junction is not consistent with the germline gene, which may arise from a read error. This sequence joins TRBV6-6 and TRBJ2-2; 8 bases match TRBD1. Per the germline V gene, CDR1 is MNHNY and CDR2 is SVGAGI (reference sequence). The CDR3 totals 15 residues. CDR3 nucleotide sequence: TGTGCCTGCAGTTACGTCAGGGGGCGCACCGGGGAGCTGTTTTTT. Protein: CACSYVRGRTGELFF.

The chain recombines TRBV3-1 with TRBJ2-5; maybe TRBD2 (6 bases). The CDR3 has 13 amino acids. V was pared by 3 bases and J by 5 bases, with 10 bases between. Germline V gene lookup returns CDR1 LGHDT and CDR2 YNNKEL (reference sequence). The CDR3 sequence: CASSQLREETQYF. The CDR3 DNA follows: TGTGCCAGCAGCCAGTTACGGGAGGAGACCCAGTACTTC.

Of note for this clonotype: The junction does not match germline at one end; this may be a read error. The DNA for the CDR3 is TGCGGCGTTAGGACTTCAGGGACCCAGTACTTC. Residues: CGVRTSGTQYF. V is TRBV29-1 and J is TRBJ2-5; possibly TRBD2 for D (5 bases). CDR3 length: 11 amino acids. Germline V gives CDR1 SQVTM, CDR2 ANQGSEA.